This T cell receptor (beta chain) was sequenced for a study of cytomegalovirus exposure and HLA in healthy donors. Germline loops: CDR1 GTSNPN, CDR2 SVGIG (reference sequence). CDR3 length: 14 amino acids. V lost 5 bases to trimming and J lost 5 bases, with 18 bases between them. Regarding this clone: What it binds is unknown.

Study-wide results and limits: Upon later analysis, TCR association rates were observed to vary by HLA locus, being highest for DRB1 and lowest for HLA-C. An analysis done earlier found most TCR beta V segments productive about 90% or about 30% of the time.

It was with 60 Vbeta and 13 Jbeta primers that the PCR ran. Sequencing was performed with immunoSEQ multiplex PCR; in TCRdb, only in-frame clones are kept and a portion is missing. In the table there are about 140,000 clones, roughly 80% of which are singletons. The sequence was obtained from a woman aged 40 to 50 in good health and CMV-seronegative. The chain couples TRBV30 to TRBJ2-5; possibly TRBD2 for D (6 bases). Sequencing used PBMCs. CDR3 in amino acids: CAWGPRRGLETQYF. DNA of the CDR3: TGTGCCTGGGGCCCCCGGAGGGGCCTGGAGACCCAGTACTTC. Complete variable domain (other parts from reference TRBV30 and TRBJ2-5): SQTIHQWPATLVQPVGSPLSLECTVEGTSNPNLYWYRQAAGRGLQLLFYSVGIGQISSEVPQNLSASRPQDRQFILSSKKLLLSDSGFYLCAWGPRRGLETQYFGPGTRLLVL.